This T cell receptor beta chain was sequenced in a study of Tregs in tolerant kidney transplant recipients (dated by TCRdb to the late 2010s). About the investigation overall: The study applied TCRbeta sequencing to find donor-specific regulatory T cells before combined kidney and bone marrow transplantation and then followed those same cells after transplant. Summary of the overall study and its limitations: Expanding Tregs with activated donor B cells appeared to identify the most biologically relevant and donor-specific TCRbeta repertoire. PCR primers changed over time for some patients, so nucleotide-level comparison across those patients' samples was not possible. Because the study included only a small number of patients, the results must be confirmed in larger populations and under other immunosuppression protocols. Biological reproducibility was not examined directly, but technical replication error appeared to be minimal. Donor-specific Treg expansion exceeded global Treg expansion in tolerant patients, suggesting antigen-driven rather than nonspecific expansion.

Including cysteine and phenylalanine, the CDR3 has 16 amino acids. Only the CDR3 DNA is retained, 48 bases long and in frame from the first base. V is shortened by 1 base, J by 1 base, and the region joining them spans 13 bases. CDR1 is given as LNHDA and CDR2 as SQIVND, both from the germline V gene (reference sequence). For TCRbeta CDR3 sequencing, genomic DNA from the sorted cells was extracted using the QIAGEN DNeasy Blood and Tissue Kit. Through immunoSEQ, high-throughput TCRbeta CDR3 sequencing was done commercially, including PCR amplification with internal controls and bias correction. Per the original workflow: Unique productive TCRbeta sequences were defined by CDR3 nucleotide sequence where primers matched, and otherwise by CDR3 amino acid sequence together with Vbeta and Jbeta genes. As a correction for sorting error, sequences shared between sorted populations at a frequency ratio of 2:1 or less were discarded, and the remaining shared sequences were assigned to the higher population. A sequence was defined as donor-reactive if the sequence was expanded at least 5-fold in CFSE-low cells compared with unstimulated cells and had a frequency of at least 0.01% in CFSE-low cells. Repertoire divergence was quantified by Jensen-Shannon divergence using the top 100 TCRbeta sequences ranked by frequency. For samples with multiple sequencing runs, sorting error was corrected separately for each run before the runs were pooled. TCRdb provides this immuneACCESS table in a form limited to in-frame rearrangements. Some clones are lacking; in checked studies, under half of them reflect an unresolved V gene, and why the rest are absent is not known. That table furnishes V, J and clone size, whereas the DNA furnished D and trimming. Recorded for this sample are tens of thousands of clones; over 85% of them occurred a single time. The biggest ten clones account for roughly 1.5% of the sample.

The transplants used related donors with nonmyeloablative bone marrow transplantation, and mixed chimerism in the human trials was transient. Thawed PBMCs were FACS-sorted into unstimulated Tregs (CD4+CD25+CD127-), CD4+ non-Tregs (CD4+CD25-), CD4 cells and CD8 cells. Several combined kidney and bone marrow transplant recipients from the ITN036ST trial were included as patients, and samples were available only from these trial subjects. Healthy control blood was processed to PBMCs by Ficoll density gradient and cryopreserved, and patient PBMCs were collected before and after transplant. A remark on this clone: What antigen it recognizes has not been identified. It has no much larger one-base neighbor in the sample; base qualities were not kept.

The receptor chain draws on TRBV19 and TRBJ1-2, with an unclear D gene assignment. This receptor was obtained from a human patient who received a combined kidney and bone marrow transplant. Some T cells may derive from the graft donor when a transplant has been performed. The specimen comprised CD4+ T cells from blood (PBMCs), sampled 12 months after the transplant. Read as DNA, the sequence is TGTGCCAGTAGTATAGGCAGGTCCATACTTAACTATGGCTACACCTTC. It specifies CASSIGRSILNYGYTF.